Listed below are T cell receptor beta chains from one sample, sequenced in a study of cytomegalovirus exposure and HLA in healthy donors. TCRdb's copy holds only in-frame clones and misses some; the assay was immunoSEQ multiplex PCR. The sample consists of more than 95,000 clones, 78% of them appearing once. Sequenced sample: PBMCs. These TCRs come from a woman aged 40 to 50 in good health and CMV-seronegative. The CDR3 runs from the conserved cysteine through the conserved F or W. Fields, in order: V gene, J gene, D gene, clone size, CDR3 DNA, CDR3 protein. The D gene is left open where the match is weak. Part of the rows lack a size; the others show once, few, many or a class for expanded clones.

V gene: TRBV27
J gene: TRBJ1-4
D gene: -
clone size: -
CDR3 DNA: TGTGCCAGCAGTTTAAGTGAGGCGAGAGGAGAAAAACTGTTTTTT
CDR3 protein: CASSLSEARGEKLFF

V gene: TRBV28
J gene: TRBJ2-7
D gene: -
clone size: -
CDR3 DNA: TGTGCCAGCACGACGGAGGGTACCGAGCAGTACTTC
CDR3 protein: CASTTEGTEQYF

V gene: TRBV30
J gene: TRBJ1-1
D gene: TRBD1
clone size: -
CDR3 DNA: TGTGCCGGCGAGGGACAGGGGGCGGGGAACACTGAAGCTTTCTTT
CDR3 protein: CAGEGQGAGNTEAFF

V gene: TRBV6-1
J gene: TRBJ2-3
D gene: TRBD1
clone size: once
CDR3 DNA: TGTGCCAGCAGTGAAAGGGGGCCTCAGTATTTT
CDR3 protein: CASSERGPQYF

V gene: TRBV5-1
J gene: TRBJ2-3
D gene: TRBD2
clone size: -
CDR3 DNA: TGCGCCAGCAGCACCGGGACTAGCGGGACCACAGATACGCAGTATTTT
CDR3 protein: CASSTGTSGTTDTQYF

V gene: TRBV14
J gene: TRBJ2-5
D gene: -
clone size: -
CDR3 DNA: TGTGCCAGCAGCCAAGAGAGGACCCAGTACTTC
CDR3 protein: CASSQERTQYF

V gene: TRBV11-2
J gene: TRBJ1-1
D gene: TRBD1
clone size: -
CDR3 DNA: TGTGCCAGCAGCTCGAGCCCCGGGACAGGGGATTATAGCACTGAAGCTTTCTTT
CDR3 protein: CASSSSPGTGDYSTEAFF

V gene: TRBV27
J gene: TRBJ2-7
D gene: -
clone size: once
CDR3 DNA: TGTGCCAGCAGTATCACAGGCTACGAGCAGTACTTC
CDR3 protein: CASSITGYEQYF

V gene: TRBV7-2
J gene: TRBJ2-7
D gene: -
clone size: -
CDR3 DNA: TGTGCCAGCAGCTTAGGTCCTAGCGTCTCCTACGAGCAGTACTTC
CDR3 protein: CASSLGPSVSYEQYF

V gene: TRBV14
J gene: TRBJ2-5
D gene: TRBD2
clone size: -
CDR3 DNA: TGTGCCAGCAGCCAAGACCCGATAACTAGCGGGACCATAAGAGGGCAAGAGACCCAGTACTTC
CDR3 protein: CASSQDPITSGTIRGQETQYF

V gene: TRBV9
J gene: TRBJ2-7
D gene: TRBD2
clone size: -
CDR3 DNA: TGTGCCAGCAGCCCCGGGACTAGCGGGATCTACGAGCAGTACTTC
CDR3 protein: CASSPGTSGIYEQYF

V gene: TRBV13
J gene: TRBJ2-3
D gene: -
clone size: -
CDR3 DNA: TGTGCCAGCAGCTTGTCTAGCCCCTATAGCACAGATACGCAGTATTTT
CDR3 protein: CASSLSSPYSTDTQYF

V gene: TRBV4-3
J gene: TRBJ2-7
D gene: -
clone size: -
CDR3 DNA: TGCGCCAGCAGCCAAGAGCACAGGACACTCTACGAGCAGTACTTC
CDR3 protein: CASSQEHRTLYEQYF

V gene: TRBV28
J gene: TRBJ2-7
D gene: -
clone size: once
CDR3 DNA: TGTGCCAGCAGTTTACCCCCCCGGGAGCAGTACTTC
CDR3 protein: CASSLPPREQYF

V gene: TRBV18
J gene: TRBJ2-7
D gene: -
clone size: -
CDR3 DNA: TGTGCCAGCTCACCTGGTGTACAGGGCCGTAACGAGCAGTACTTC
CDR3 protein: CASSPGVQGRNEQYF

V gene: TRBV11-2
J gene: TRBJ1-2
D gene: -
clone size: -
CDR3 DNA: TGTGCCAGCAGCTTAGAGGCATCCCACTATGGCTACACCTTC
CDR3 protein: CASSLEASHYGYTF

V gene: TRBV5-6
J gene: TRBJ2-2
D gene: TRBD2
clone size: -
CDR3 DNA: TGTGCCAGCAGCTTATCACTAGCGGGAGGCACCGGGGAGCTGTTTTTT
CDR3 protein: CASSLSLAGGTGELFF

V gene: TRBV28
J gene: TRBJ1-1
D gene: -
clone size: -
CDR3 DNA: TGTGCCAGCAGTTTAGGCGGCCTAGGTAGCTTT
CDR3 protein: CASSLGGLGSF

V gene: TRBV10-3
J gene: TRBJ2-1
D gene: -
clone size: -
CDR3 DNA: TGTGCCATCAGTGAGAGGGGGGGGTTAGCAGGCAATGAGCAGTTCTTC
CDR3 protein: CAISERGGLAGNEQFF

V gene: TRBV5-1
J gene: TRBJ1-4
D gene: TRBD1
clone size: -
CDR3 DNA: TGCGCCAGCAGTTTTACCACGGGACAGCAGAATGAAAAACTGTTTTTT
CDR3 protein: CASSFTTGQQNEKLFF

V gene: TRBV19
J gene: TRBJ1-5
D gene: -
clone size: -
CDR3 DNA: TGTGCCAGCCGGACAGCCCAGCCTGTGGGCAATCAGCCCCAGCATTTT
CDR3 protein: CASRTAQPVGNQPQHF

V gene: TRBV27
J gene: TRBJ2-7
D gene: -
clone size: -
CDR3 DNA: TGTGCCAGCAGCGGACAGTCCCCCGAGCAGTACTTC
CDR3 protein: CASSGQSPEQYF

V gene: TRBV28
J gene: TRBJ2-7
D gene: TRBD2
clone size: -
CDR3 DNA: TGTGCCAGCAGAGGGGGCTTTCCCGGGACTAGCGGAGACTACGAGCAGTACTTC
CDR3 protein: CASRGGFPGTSGDYEQYF

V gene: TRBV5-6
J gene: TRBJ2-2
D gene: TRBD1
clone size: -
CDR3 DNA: TGTGCCAGCCGCATACAGGGGGACACCGGGGAGCTGTTTTTT
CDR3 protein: CASRIQGDTGELFF

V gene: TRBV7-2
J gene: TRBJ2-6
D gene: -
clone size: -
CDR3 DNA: TGTGCCAGCAGCTTAGCATCTAGTAGGACAGTGACAGATGGGGCCAACGTCCTGACTTTC
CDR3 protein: CASSLASSRTVTDGANVLTF

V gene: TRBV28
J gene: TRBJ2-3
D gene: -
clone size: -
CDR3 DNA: TGTGCCAGCAGTGCGGGGTCCGGGGTAGCGGATCGAGTTACGCAGTATTTT
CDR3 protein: CASSAGSGVADRVTQYF

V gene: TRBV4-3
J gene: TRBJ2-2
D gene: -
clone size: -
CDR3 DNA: TGCGCCAGCAGCCAAGAAGCCCCTGGGGGGAGCCCCGGGGAGCTGTTTTTT
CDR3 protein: CASSQEAPGGSPGELFF

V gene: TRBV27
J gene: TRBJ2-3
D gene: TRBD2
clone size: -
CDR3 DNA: TGTGCCAGCAGTCCACCGCCAGGACTAGCGGGAGGGCATACGCAGTATTTT
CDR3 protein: CASSPPPGLAGGHTQYF

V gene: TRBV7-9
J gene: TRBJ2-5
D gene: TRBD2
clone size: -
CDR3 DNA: TGTGCCAGCAGCTTCATAGCGGGAGAAGGCCCCGAGACCCAGTACTTC
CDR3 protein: CASSFIAGEGPETQYF

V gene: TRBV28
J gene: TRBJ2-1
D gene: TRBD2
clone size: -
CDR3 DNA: TGTGCCAGCAGTACTAGCGGGAGGAAGTATGAGCAGTTCTTC
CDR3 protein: CASSTSGRKYEQFF

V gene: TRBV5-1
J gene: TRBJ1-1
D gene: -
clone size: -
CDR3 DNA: TGCGCCAGCAGCTCAGGTAGGAATTTGGTCACTGAAGCTTTCTTT
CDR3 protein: CASSSGRNLVTEAFF

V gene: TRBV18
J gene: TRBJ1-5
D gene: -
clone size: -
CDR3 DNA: TGTGCCAGCTCACCGCACTACTATAGCAATCAGCCCCAGCATTTT
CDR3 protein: CASSPHYYSNQPQHF

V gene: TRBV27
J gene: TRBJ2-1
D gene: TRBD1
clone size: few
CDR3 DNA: TGTGCCAGCAGTTCGACAGGGGATGAGCAGTTCTTC
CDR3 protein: CASSSTGDEQFF

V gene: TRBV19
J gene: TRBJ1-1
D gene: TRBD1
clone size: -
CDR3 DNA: TGTGCCAGTAGCCGACAGGGGACACCTGAAGCTTTCTTT
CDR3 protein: CASSRQGTPEAFF

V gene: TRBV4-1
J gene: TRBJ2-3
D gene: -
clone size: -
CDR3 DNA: TGCGCCAGCAGCGGGGCAGCGGGTCTTTATAATACGCAGTATTTT
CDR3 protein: CASSGAAGLYNTQYF

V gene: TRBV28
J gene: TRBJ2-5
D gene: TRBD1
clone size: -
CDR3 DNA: TGTGCCAGCAGTTCAATAACGGAGCTCAGGGGGGAGACCCAGTACTTC
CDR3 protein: CASSSITELRGETQYF

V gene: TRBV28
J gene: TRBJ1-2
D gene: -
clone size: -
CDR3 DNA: TGTGCCAGCAGTTTACTGGACAGCTATGGCTACACCTTC
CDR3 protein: CASSLLDSYGYTF

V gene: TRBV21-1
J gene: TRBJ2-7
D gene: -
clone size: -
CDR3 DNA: TGTGCCAGCCTGGGCCCGGGACTCGGGGCGTACGAGCAGTACTTC
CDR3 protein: CASLGPGLGAYEQYF

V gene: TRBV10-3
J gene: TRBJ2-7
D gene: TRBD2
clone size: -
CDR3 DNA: TGTGCCATAACCCCGGGCACTAGCGGGAGTTACGAGCAGTACTTC
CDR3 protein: CAITPGTSGSYEQYF

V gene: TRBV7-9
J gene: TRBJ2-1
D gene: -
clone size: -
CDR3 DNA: TGTGCCAGCAGCTTAGGATTCGCGGGTCGGGCAGAGGTCGAGCAGTTCTTC
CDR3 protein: CASSLGFAGRAEVEQFF

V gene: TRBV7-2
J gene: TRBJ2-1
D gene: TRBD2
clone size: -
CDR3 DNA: TGTGCCAGCAAACTAGCGGGAGTATATCTCAATGAGCAGTTCTTC
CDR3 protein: CASKLAGVYLNEQFF

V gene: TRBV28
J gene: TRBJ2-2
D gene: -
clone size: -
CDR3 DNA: TGTGCCAGCAGTTTTCGGTGGACCGGGGAGCTGTTTTTT
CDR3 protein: CASSFRWTGELFF

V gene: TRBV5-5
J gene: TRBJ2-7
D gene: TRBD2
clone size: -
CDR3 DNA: TGTGCCAGCAGCCTAGGACTAGCGGGAGTTCACCACGAGCAGTACTTC
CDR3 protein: CASSLGLAGVHHEQYF

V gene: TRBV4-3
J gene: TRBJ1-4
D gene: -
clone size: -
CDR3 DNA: TGCGCCAGCAGCCAAGACGGACAGTCAACTAATGAAAAACTGTTTTTT
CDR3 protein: CASSQDGQSTNEKLFF

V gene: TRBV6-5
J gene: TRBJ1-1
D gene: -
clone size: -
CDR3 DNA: TGTGCCAGCAGTTACTTATCAGGGCGGAACACTGAAGCTTTCTTT
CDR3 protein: CASSYLSGRNTEAFF

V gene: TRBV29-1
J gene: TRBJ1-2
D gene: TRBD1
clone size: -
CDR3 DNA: TGCAGCGTTGAAGATCGGAACAGGGGGACCTATGGCTACACCTTC
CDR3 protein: CSVEDRNRGTYGYTF

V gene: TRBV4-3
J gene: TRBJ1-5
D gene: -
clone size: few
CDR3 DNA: TGCGCCAGCTCCAGGGGAGTTGGACAGCCCCAGCATTTT
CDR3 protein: CASSRGVGQPQHF